Following are 29 T cell receptor beta chains from one sample sequenced in a study of blood T cell repertoires in COVID-19. TCRdb's table, derived via immunoSEQ multiplex PCR, lists solely in-frame clones and lacks some. The table shows about 150,000 clones, with roughly four fifths occurring only once. The specimen was peripheral blood. These receptor sequences come from an elderly woman with acute or convalescent COVID-19.

The sample holds a few counts of this clone. This sequence joins TRBV7-9 and TRBJ1-1, with 8 bases fitting TRBD1. Germline V CDR1 and CDR2: SEHNR, FQNEAQ (reference sequence). The length of the CDR3 is 13 residues. Losses at the gene ends were 3 bases for V and 4 bases for J; bases not matched to a gene: 1. The CDR3 loop is CASSFTGGTEAFF. In DNA form, the CDR3 reads TGTGCCAGCAGCTTCACAGGGGGCACTGAAGCTTTCTTT.

This clone was counted a few times. The chain links TRBV15 to TRBJ2-7; 11 bases align to TRBD1. The CDR3 sequence is 16 residues long. Per germline, CDR1 LNHNV and CDR2 YYDKDF (reference sequence). V dropped 5 bases and J dropped 6; count of bases not matched to a gene: 12. CDR3 sequence reads: CATSLLGVDRGLEQYF. In DNA, the CDR3 is TGTGCCACCAGCCTATTGGGTGTGGACAGGGGGCTCGAGCAGTACTTC.

The chain joins TRBV5-1 to TRBJ1-2; D is undetermined. The CDR3 totals 14 residues. The germline V gene has CDR1 SGHRS and CDR2 YFSETQ. Trimming pared 2 bases from V and 6 bases from J, leaving 14 bases between. The CDR3 DNA sequence: TGCGCCAGCAGCTTACCGGGAGCCCCTCATGGCTACACCTTC. Protein product: CASSLPGAPHGYTF.

V is TRBV14 and J is TRBJ1-6; possible D gene TRBD1, 6 bases. Per the germline V gene, CDR1 is SGHDN and CDR2 is FVKESK. The CDR3 loop spans 18 amino acids. V shed 1 base and J shed 9 bases, with 22 bases lying between them. The CDR3 nucleotides read TGTGCCAGCAGCCAAGCGACGACACGGGGGGGCCGAGGTTCACCCCTCCACTTT. The encoded protein is CASSQATTRGGRGSPLHF.

The chain employs TRBV4-2 and TRBJ2-3; the D is unclear. This CDR3 comprises 12 residues. Germline assignment: CDR1 LGHNA and CDR2 YNFKEQ. Trimming shortened V by 4 bases and J by 7 bases, and 9 bases separated the two germline ends. The CDR3 loop is CASSLQRNTQYF. The CDR3 nucleotides read TGTGCCAGCAGCCTCCAGAGGAATACGCAGTATTTT.

J is TRBJ2-1 and V is TRBV2; 11 bases align to TRBD2. V shed 5 bases, J shed 0 bases, and the junction held 9 bases outside the gene matches. The germline CDR1 and CDR2 sequences are SNHLY and FYNNEI. There are 18 residues in the CDR3. CDR3: CASSIRGLAVSSYNEQFF. In nucleotides, the CDR3 is TGTGCCAGCAGTATCCGGGGACTAGCGGTTAGCTCCTACAATGAGCAGTTCTTC.

V gene TRBV24-1 combines with J gene TRBJ1-1, with a weak D call TRBD1 (5 bases). The V end lost 2 bases, the J end lost 0 bases, and 9 bases lay between the germline ends. CDR1 is KGHDR and CDR2 is SFDVKD in the germline V gene. The CDR3 sequence is 15 residues long. The CDR3, as DNA: TGTGCCACCAGTGATTCTAGGGGATTGAACACTGAAGCTTTCTTT. This codes for CATSDSRGLNTEAFF.

The rearrangement links TRBV24-1 to TRBJ2-1, with D possibly matching TRBD1 (6 bases). The CDR3 sequence is 19 residues long. The V gene's germline CDR1 is KGHDR and CDR2 SFDVKD. The V and J ends lost 3 bases and 4 bases respectively, with 24 bases between them. CDR3 region: CATSDAGTNPNSQYNEQFF. DNA for the CDR3: TGTGCCACCAGTGATGCCGGGACAAATCCTAATTCCCAATACAATGAGCAGTTCTTC.

The chain uses TRBV3-1 (or the pseudogene TRBV3-2) and TRBJ1-1; D not resolved. Germline loops: CDR1 LGHDT, CDR2 YNNKEL (reference sequence). V was clipped by 3 bases and J by 11 bases, with 19 bases between them. The CDR3 runs to 14 residues. This chain's CDR3 is CASSQGSGKVAAFF. DNA of the CDR3: TGTGCCAGCAGCCAGGGGAGTGGCAAGGTAGCGGCTTTCTTT.

This chain links TRBV6-1 with TRBJ1-5; 8 nucleotides agree with TRBD1. This CDR3 has 14 amino acids. The germline gives CDR1 MNHNS, CDR2 SASEGT. V gave up 2 bases and J gave up 5 bases; unmatched junction bases: 2. The CDR3 loop reads CASSEQGAYQPQHF. The CDR3 DNA reads as TGTGCCAGCAGTGAACAGGGGGCTTATCAGCCCCAGCATTTT.

The CDR3 protein is CASSQPGSGNTIYF. CDR3 coding DNA: TGTGCCAGCAGCCAACCAGGATCTGGAAACACCATATATTTT. This chain uses TRBV4-2 with TRBJ1-3; D is ambiguous. The CDR3 covers 14 residues. Germline values: CDR1 LGHNA, CDR2 YNFKEQ. V lost 2 bases to trimming and J lost 1 base, with 6 bases between them.

V gene TRBV30 combines with J gene TRBJ1-2; D unresolved. Germline V gives CDR1 GTSNPN, CDR2 SVGIG (reference sequence). The CDR3 is 13 residues long. The V end was cut by 4 bases, the J end by 1 base, with 10 bases between. As DNA, the CDR3 is TGTGCCTGGACCCAGGCCAGTAACTATGGCTACACCTTC. Its translation: CAWTQASNYGYTF. Based on the CDR3 plus reference TRBV30 and TRBJ1-2, the full variable domain is SQTIHQWPATLVQPVGSPLSLECTVEGTSNPNLYWYRQAAGRGLQLLFYSVGIGQISSEVPQNLSASRPQDRQFILSSKKLLLSDSGFYLCAWTQASNYGYTFGSGTRLTVV.

The rearrangement uses TRBV5-6 and TRBJ1-3; D call uncertain. V lost 1 base to trimming and J lost 0 bases, with 8 bases between them. This CDR3 region has 15 residues. Germline lookup yields CDR1 SGHDT and CDR2 YYEEEE. The CDR3 sequence: CASSLSPISGNTIYF. The DNA of the CDR3 is TGTGCCAGCAGCTTGAGTCCTATCTCTGGAAACACCATATATTTT.

The J gene is TRBJ1-1, the V gene TRBV13, with 7 nucleotides matching TRBD1. CDR3 length: 12 residues. Trimming removed 5 bases from V and 9 bases from J; junction bases left unmatched: 6. Germline CDR1 is PRHDT and CDR2 is FYEKMQ (reference sequence). CDR3 protein: CASSVRTGQAFF. The CDR3 DNA sequence: TGTGCCAGCAGCGTAAGGACAGGTCAAGCTTTCTTT. The whole variable domain, remainder taken from reference TRBV13 and TRBJ1-1, is AAGVIQSPRHLIKEKRETATLKCYPIPRHDTVYWYQQGPGQDPQFLISFYEKMQSDKGSIPDRFSAQQFSDYHSELNMSSLELGDSALYFCASSVRTGQAFFGQGTRLTVV.

The chain joins TRBV29-1 to TRBJ2-7; 8 bases map to TRBD1. The trim removed 6 bases at V and 7 bases at J, leaving 5 bases unmatched. CDR1 and CDR2 (germline): SQVTM, ANQGSEA. The CDR3 totals 11 residues. CDR3 sequence: CSVRQGREQYF. The CDR3 DNA reads TGCAGCGTACGACAGGGGAGAGAGCAGTACTTC.

The chain uses TRBV7-3 and TRBJ2-3, with 11 bases fitting TRBD2. V shed 5 bases, J shed 3 bases, and the junction held 4 bases outside the gene matches. Germline CDR1 and CDR2: SGHTA and FQGTGA. This CDR3 region has 15 residues. The CDR3 sequence is CASSATSGETDTQYF. Written as DNA, the CDR3 is TGTGCCAGCAGCGCGACTAGCGGGGAAACAGATACGCAGTATTTT.

The J gene is TRBJ2-3, the V gene TRBV18, with no clear D. This CDR3 spans 13 amino acids. Looked up from germline, CDR1 is KGHSH and CDR2 is LQKENI. The V and J ends lost 2 bases and 3 bases respectively, with 6 bases between them. The CDR3 DNA is TGTGCCAGCTCACCAGAGATTACAGATACGCAGTATTTT. Translation gives CASSPEITDTQYF.

The CDR3 reads CASSFAGAGYNEQFF. The CDR3 DNA is TGTGCCAGCAGCTTTGCGGGGGCTGGGTACAATGAGCAGTTCTTC. The chain employs TRBV5-4 and TRBJ2-1, with D maybe TRBD2 (7 bases). Germline values: CDR1 SGHNT, CDR2 YYREEE (reference sequence). The V gene lost 2 bases and the J gene lost 4 bases, with 13 bases spanning the gap. The CDR3 covers 15 residues. Full variable domain (outside the CDR3, taken from reference TRBV5-4 and TRBJ2-1): ETGVTQSPTHLIKTRGQQVTLRCSSQSGHNTVSWYQQALGQGPQFIFQYYREEENGRGNFPPRFSGLQFPNYSSELNVNALELDDSALYLCASSFAGAGYNEQFFGPGTRLTVL.

The rearrangement uses TRBV5-6 and TRBJ2-5; TRBD1 might be the D (6 bases). The CDR3 runs to 14 residues. Germline V CDR1 and CDR2: SGHDT, YYEEEE. V was clipped by 3 bases and J by 2 bases, with 11 bases between them. CDR3 sequence: CASSSMDSQETQYF. The CDR3, as DNA: TGTGCCAGCAGCTCGATGGACAGTCAAGAGACCCAGTACTTC.

J is TRBJ1-2 and V is TRBV6-6, with a weak D call TRBD1 (5 bases). Germline CDR1 is MNHNY and CDR2 is SVGAGI (reference sequence). The V gene lost 7 bases and the J gene lost 8 bases, with 14 bases spanning the gap. This CDR3 has 12 residues. CDR3 residues: CASTLQERGYTF. The CDR3 region has the DNA TGTGCCAGCACATTACAGGAGCGAGGCTACACCTTC.

The V call is TRBV3-1 (or the pseudogene TRBV3-2), the J call TRBJ1-1; no definite D call. V was trimmed by 4 bases and J by 1 base, leaving 13 bases between them. There are 15 residues in the CDR3. In germline, CDR1 is LGHDT, CDR2 YNNKEL (reference sequence). CDR3 DNA: TGTGCCAGCAGCCCAAGTTTATTGGCGAACACTGAAGCTTTCTTT. It encodes CASSPSLLANTEAFF.

V gene TRBV5-4 combines with J gene TRBJ1-2; D call uncertain. V was pared by 4 bases and J by 8 bases, with 15 bases between. The CDR3 sequence is 13 residues long. Germline V lookup: CDR1 SGHNT, CDR2 YYREEE (reference sequence). The CDR3 DNA reads as TGTGCCAGCAGCACCTCGAGAAGCGAAGGCTACACCTTC. Its translation is CASSTSRSEGYTF. Variable domain in full (rest from reference TRBV5-4 and TRBJ1-2): ETGVTQSPTHLIKTRGQQVTLRCSSQSGHNTVSWYQQALGQGPQFIFQYYREEENGRGNFPPRFSGLQFPNYSSELNVNALELDDSALYLCASSTSRSEGYTFGSGTRLTVV.

Only one count was recorded for this clone. This chain joins TRBV5-1 and TRBJ1-1; D ambiguous. Germline CDR1 reads SGHRS; CDR2 reads YFSETQ. The CDR3 has 14 residues. Deletions cut 1 base from V and 0 bases from J, with 7 bases between. The CDR3 here is CASSLWELNTEAFF. The CDR3 nucleotides read TGCGCCAGCAGCTTGTGGGAGCTGAACACTGAAGCTTTCTTT. Based on the CDR3 plus reference TRBV5-1 and TRBJ1-1, the full variable domain is KAGVTQTPRYLIKTRGQQVTLSCSPISGHRSVSWYQQTPGQGLQFLFEYFSETQRNKGNFPGRFSGRQFSNSRSEMNVSTLELGDSALYLCASSLWELNTEAFFGQGTRLTVV.

V gene TRBV5-1 combines with J gene TRBJ1-1; tentatively, D is TRBD1 (6 bases). Germline V gives CDR1 SGHRS, CDR2 YFSETQ. The CDR3 is made up of 14 amino acids. With 5 bases removed from V and 14 bases from J, the gap between germline ends came to 25 bases. The CDR3 here is CASSPSGQPRQSFF. Here the CDR3 DNA reads TGCGCCAGCAGTCCCTCCGGACAGCCAAGACAGAGCTTCTTT.

This clone has only a few counts. The chain carries TRBV27 and TRBJ1-1; D gene uncertain. Germline lookup yields CDR1 MNHEY and CDR2 SMNVEV (reference sequence). This CDR3 is 13 amino acids long. With 4 bases removed from V and 3 bases from J, the gap between germline ends came to 9 bases. CDR3 in DNA: TGTGCCAGCAGTTGGGGAGGTTACACTGAAGCTTTCTTT. This sequence encodes CASSWGGYTEAFF.

V and J are TRBV19 and TRBJ1-1; tentative D call: TRBD1 (6 bases). Germline assignment: CDR1 LNHDA and CDR2 SQIVND (reference sequence). The CDR3 spans 16 residues. Trimming removed 5 bases at V and 3 bases at J, with 19 bases between. CDR3 DNA: TGTGCCAGTAGTTCTCATCTGACAGGCGGATACACTGAAGCTTTCTTT. Translating gives CASSSHLTGGYTEAFF.

The chain recombines TRBV4-1 with TRBJ1-2; D might be TRBD1 (6 bases). The length of the CDR3 is 15 residues. V shed 3 bases and J shed 4 bases, with 15 bases lying between them. From germline, CDR1 is MGHRA and CDR2 YSYEKL. The CDR3 DNA reads as TGCGCCAGCAGCCAGGAAACTACAGGGCTCTATGGCTACACCTTC. Translation gives CASSQETTGLYGYTF.

The J gene is TRBJ2-5, the V gene TRBV14; 7 bases are a match to TRBD2. Per the germline V gene, CDR1 is SGHDN and CDR2 is FVKESK. V shed 0 bases, J shed 5 bases, and the junction held 15 bases outside the gene matches. The CDR3 runs 18 residues. The CDR3 sequence is CASSQDFGRKFRPETQYF. The CDR3 nucleotides read TGTGCCAGCAGCCAAGATTTCGGGAGGAAATTCAGACCGGAGACCCAGTACTTC. Filled out from reference TRBV14 and TRBJ2-5, the complete variable domain reads EAGVTQFPSHSVIEKGQTVTLRCDPISGHDNLYWYRRVMGKEIKFLLHFVKESKQDESGMPNNRFLAERTGGTYSTLKVQPAELEDSGVYFCASSQDFGRKFRPETQYFGPGTRLLVL.

The chain is built from TRBV4-3 and TRBJ1-5, with 7 bases fitting TRBD1. CDR3 length: 15 residues. Trimming cost V 1 base and J 5 bases; bases outside gene matches: 5. Germline CDR1 is LGHNA and CDR2 is YSLEER. The DNA of the CDR3 is TGCGCCAGCAGCCAAGGGGGACAGCCCGATCAGCCCCAGCATTTT. It codes for CASSQGGQPDQPQHF.